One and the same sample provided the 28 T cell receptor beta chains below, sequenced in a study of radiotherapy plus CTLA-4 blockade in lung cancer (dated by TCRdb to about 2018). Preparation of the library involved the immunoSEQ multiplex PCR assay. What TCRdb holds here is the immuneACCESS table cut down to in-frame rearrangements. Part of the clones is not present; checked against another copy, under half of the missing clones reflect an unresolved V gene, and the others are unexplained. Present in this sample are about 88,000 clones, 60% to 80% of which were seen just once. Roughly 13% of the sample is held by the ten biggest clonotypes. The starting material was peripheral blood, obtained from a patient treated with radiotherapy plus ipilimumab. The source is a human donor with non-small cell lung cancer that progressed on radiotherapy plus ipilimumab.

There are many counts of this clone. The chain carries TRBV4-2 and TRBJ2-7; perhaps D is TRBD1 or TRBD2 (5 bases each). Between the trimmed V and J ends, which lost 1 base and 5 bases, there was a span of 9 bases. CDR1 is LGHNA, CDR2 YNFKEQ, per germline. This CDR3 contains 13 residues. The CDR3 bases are TGTGCCAGCAGCCAAGGCGAGGGACACGAGCAGTACTTC. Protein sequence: CASSQGEGHEQYF.

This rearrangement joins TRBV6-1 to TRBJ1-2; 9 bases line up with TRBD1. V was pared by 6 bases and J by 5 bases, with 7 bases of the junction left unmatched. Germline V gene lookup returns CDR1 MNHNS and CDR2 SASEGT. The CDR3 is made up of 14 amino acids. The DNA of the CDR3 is TGTGCCAGCAGCGGGACAGGGACTTCGTATGGCTACACCTTC. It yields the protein CASSGTGTSYGYTF.

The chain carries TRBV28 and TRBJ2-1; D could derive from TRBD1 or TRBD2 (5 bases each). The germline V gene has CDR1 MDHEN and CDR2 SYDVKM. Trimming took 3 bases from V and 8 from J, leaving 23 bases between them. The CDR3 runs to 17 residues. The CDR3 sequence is CASSFLLGGSHVDEQFF. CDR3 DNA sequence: TGTGCCAGCAGTTTTCTCCTTGGGGGTTCCCACGTCGATGAGCAGTTCTTC.

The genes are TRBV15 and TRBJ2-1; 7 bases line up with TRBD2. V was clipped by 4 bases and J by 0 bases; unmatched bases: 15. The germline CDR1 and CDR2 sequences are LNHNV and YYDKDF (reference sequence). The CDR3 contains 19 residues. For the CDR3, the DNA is TGTGCCACCAGCACCCTGGTGGGGGGTAGGGAGGGCTCCTACAATGAGCAGTTCTTC. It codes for CATSTLVGGREGSYNEQFF.

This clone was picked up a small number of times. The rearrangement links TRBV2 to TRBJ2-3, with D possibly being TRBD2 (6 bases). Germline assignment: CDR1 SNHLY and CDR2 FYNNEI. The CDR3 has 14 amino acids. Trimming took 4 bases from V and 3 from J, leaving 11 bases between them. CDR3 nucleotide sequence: TGTGCCAGCAGTGCCGTGGGAGGAACAGATACGCAGTATTTT. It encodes CASSAVGGTDTQYF.

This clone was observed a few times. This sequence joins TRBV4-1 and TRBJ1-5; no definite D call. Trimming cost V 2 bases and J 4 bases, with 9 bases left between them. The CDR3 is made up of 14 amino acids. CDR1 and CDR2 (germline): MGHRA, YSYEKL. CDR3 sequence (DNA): TGCGCCAGCAGCCAATGGGAAAATAATCAGCCCCAGCATTTT. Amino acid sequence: CASSQWENNQPQHF.

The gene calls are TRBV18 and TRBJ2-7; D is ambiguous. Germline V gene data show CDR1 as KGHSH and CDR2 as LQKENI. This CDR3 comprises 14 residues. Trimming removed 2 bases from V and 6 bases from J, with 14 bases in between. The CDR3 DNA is TGTGCCAGCTCACCAACGACTGGGGTTCCCGAGCAGTACTTC. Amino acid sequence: CASSPTTGVPEQYF.

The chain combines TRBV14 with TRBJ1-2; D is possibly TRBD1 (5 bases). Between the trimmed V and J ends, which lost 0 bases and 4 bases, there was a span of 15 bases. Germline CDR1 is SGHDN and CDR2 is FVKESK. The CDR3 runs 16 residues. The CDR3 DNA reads TGTGCCAGCAGCCAAGAGAAGAAAGGGACCTTCTATGGCTACACCTTC. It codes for CASSQEKKGTFYGYTF.

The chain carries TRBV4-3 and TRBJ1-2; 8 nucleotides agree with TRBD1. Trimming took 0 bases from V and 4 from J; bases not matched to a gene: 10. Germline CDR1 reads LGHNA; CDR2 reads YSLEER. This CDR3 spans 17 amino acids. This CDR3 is CASSQDQGRGLVYGYTF. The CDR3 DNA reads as TGCGCCAGCAGCCAAGATCAAGGCAGGGGGCTGGTCTATGGCTACACCTTC.

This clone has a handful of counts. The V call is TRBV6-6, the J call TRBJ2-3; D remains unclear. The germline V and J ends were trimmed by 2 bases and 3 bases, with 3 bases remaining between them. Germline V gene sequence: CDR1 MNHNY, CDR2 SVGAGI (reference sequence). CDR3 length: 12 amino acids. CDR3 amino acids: CASSYATDTQYF. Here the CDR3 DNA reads TGTGCCAGCAGTTACGCTACAGATACGCAGTATTTT.

CDR3 region: CSASTRTQYF. The CDR3 DNA sequence: TGCAGTGCTAGTACCCGCACGCAGTATTTT. The chain couples TRBV20-1 to TRBJ2-3, with D uncertain. V lost 3 bases to trimming and J lost 9 bases, with 7 bases between them. The CDR3 consists of 10 residues. Germline loops: CDR1 DFQATT, CDR2 SNEGSKA (reference sequence).

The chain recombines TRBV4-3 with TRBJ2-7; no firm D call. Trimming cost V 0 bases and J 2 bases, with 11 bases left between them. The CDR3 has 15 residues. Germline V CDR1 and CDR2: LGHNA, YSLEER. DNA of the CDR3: TGCGCCAGCAGCCAAGAACCGGGTCTCACCTACGAGCAGTACTTC. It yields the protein CASSQEPGLTYEQYF.

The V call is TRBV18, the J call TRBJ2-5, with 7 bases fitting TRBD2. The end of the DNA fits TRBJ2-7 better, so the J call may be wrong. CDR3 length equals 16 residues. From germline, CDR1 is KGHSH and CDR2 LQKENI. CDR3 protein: CASSPPSGGSNYEQYF. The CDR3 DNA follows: TGTGCCAGCTCACCACCTAGCGGCGGGAGTAACTACGAGCAGTACTTC.

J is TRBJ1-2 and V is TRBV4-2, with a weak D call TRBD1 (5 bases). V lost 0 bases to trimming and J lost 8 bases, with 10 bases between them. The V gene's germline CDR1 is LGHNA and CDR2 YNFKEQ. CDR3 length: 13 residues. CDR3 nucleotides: TGTGCCAGCAGCCAAGATCGGGGGGGAGGCTACACCTTC. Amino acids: CASSQDRGGGYTF.

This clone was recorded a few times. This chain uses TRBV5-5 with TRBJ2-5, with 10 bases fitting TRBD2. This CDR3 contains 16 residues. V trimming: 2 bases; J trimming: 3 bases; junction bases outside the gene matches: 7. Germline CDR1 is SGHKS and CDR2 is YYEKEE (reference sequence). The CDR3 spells CASSFRLAGVKETQYF. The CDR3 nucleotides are TGTGCCAGCAGCTTCAGGCTAGCGGGAGTGAAAGAGACCCAGTACTTC.

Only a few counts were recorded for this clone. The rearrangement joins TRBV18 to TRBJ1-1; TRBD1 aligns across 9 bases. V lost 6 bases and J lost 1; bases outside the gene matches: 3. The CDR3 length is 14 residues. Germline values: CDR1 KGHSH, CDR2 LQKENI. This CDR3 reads CASSLGQGNTEAFF. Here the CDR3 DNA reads TGTGCCAGCTCGTTGGGACAGGGGAACACTGAAGCTTTCTTT.

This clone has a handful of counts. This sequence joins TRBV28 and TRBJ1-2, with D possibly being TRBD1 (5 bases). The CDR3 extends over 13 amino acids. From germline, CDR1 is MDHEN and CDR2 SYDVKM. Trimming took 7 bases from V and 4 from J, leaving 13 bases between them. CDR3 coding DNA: TGTGCCAGCACCCCAGCGGGACCCTATGGCTACACCTTC. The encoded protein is CASTPAGPYGYTF.

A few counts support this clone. The CDR3 DNA reads as TGCGCCAGCAGCTTGTTGACTAGCGGGGGGGCGACAGATACGCAGTATTTT. As protein: CASSLLTSGGATDTQYF. The chain uses TRBV5-1 and TRBJ2-3, with TRBD2 matching over 14 bases. The V segment lost 1 base and the J segment 3 bases; nucleotides outside the gene matches: 4. The CDR3 extends over 17 amino acids. Germline assignment: CDR1 SGHRS and CDR2 YFSETQ.

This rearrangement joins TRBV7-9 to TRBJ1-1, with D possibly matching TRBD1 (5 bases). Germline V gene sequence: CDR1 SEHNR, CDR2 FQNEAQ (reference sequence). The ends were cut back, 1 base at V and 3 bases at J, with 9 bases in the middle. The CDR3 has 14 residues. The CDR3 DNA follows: TGTGCCAGCAGCTTAGAAGGGGCCTACACTGAAGCTTTCTTT. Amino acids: CASSLEGAYTEAFF.

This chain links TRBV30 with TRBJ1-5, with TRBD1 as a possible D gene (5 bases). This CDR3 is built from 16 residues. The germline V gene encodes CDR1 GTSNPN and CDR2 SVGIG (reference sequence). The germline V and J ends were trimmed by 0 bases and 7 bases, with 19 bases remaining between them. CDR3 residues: CAWSVRGAGAWQPQHF. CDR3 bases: TGTGCCTGGAGTGTACGCGGAGCCGGGGCATGGCAGCCCCAGCATTTT.

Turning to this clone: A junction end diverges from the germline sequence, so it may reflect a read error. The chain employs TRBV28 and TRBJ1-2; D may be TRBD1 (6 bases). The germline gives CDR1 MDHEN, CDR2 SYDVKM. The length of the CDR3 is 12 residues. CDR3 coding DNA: TGTGCCAGCAGCCTACCGGGACACGGGAAGGACTTC. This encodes CASSLPGHGKDF.

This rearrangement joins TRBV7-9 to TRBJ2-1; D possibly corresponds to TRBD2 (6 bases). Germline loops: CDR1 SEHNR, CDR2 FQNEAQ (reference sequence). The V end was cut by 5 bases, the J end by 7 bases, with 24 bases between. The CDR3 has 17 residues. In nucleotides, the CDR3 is TGTGCCAGCAGCACCCTGACTAGAGTAACCCTATCAAATGAGCAGTTCTTC. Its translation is CASSTLTRVTLSNEQFF.

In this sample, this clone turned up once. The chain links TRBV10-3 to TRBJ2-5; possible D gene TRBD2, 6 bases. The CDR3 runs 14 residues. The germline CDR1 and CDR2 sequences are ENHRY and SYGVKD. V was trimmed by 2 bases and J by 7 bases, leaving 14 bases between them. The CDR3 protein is CAISEMDSGRTQYF. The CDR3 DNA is TGTGCCATCAGTGAGATGGATAGCGGCAGGACCCAGTACTTC.

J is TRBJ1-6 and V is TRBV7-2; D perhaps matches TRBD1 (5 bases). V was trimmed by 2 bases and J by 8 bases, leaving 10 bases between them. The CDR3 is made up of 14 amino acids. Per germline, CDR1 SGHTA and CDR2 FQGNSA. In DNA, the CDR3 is TGTGCCAGCAGCTTAAGTATGGGGGATTCACCCCTCCACTTT. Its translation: CASSLSMGDSPLHF.

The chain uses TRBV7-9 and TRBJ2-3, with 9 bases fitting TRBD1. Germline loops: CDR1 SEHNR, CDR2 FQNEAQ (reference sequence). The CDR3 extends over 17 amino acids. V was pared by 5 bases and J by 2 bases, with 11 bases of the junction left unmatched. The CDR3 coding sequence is TGTGCCAGCAGCAATTATCTGGGACAGGGAGACACAGATACGCAGTATTTT. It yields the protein CASSNYLGQGDTDTQYF.

CDR3 residues: CASSIRTSGSSGEQYF. The CDR3 DNA sequence: TGTGCCAGCAGTATCCGGACTAGCGGGAGCTCGGGGGAGCAGTACTTC. The rearrangement uses TRBV28 and TRBJ2-7, with TRBD2 matching over 13 bases. CDR1 and CDR2 (germline): MDHEN, SYDVKM. The length of the CDR3 is 16 residues. The J segment lost 7 bases and the V segment lost 5 bases, leaving 11 bases of the junction unmatched.

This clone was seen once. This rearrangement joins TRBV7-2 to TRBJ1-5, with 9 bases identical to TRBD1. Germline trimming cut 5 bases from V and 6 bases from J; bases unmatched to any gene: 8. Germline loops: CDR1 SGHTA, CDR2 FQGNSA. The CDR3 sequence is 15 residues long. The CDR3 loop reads CASSQAGQGLQPQHF. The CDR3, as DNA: TGTGCCAGCAGCCAGGCGGGACAGGGACTTCAGCCCCAGCATTTT.

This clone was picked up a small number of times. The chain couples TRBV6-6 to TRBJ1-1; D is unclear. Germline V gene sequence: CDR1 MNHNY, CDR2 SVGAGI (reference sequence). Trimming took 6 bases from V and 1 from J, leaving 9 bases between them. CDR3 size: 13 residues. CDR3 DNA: TGTGCCAGCAGGTGGACTGAGAACACTGAAGCTTTCTTT. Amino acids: CASRWTENTEAFF.